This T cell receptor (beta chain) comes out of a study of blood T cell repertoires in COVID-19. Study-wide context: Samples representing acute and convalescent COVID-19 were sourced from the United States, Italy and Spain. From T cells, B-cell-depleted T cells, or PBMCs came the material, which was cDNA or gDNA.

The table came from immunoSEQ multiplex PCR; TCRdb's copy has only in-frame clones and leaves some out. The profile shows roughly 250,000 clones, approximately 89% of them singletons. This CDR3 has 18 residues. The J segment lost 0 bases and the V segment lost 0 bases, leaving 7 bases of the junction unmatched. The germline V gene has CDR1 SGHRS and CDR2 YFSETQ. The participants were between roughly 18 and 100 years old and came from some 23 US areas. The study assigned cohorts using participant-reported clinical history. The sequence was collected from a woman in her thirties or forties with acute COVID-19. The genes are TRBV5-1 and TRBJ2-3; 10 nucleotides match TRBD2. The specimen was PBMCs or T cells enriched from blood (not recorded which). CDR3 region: CASSLGASGGPSTDTQYF. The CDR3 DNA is TGCGCCAGCAGCTTGGGTGCTAGCGGGGGCCCAAGCACAGATACGCAGTATTTT.